These T cell receptor beta chains were read from a single sample in a study of blood T cell repertoires in COVID-19. Measured with immunoSEQ multiplex PCR; TCRdb has only the in-frame clones, and not every one. The sample has roughly 150,000 clones; around 74% are singletons. Material for sequencing was peripheral blood. The receptors shown here come from a man between 65 and 79 years old with acute or convalescent COVID-19. CDR3s include the opening cysteine and the closing phenylalanine or tryptophan. D genes are given only for firm matches. Expanded clones get a size class; other rows say once, few or many, or leave the size out.

abundance | j_gene | d_gene | v_gene | len | CDR3nt | CDR3aa
once | TRBJ2-5 | . | TRBV5-6 | 16 | TGTGCCAGCAGCTTGGAGTTTAGGGACTTACAAGAGACCCAGTACTTC | CASSLEFRDLQETQYF
. | TRBJ2-7 | . | TRBV19 | 14 | TGTGCCAGTAGTATCCGCGCGGAACTACACGAGCAGTACTTC | CASSIRAELHEQYF
. | TRBJ1-4 | TRBD1 | TRBV5-6 | 16 | TGTGCCAGCAGCAAAGGACAGGCGTCAACTAATGAAAAACTGTTTTTT | CASSKGQASTNEKLFF
. | TRBJ1-1 | . | TRBV18 | 13 | TGTGCCAGCTCGGCGGGGGTAAACACTGAAGCTTTCTTT | CASSAGVNTEAFF
. | TRBJ2-3 | TRBD2 | TRBV7-2 | 17 | TGTGCCAGCAGCTTAGAGTCTAGCGGGGCTTACACAGATACGCAGTATTTT | CASSLESSGAYTDTQYF
. | TRBJ2-7 | . | TRBV27 | 14 | TGTGCCAGCAGTTTAAGGGGATATACCTACGAGCAGTACTTC | CASSLRGYTYEQYF
. | TRBJ1-3 | TRBD1 | TRBV6-5 | 16 | TGTGCCAGCAGTTACTCGAGGAGGGGGCTTGGAAACACCATATATTTT | CASSYSRRGLGNTIYF
. | TRBJ2-2 | TRBD2 | TRBV11-3 | 15 | TGTGCCAGCAGCTTCACTAGCGAAGGAACCGGGGAGCTGTTTTTT | CASSFTSEGTGELFF
once | TRBJ1-1 | . | TRBV27 | 13 | TGTGCCAGCAGTACGCAAGCCAACACTGAAGCTTTCTTT | CASSTQANTEAFF
. | TRBJ2-1 | TRBD2 | TRBV7-3 | 12 | TGTGCCAGCAGCCCGGGAGGGTTTGAGCAGTTCTTC | CASSPGGFEQFF
. | TRBJ2-4 | . | TRBV7-2 | 14 | TGTGCCAGCAGCTTTCTACAGACCAAAAACATTCAGTACTTC | CASSFLQTKNIQYF
. | TRBJ2-1 | TRBD2 | TRBV28 | 15 | TGTGCCAGCAGTAAGACTAGCCCTTCTTACAATGAGCAGTTCTTC | CASSKTSPSYNEQFF
. | TRBJ2-5 | TRBD1 | TRBV5-1 | 14 | TGCGCCAGCAGCTTGACAGGGGGCTGGGAGACCCAGTACTTC | CASSLTGGWETQYF
. | TRBJ1-2 | TRBD1 | TRBV30 | 13 | TGTGCCTGGGGGGGACAGGGGGCACTTGGCTACACCTTC | CAWGGQGALGYTF
. | TRBJ1-5 | . | TRBV19 | 15 | TGTGCCAGTAGCCGCGTCACAGCCATCAATCAGCCCCAGCATTTT | CASSRVTAINQPQHF
. | TRBJ2-2 | . | TRBV9 | 14 | TGTGCCAGCAGCGTAAACGGGGACACCGGGGAGCTGTTTTTT | CASSVNGDTGELFF
. | TRBJ2-1 | TRBD2 | TRBV6-2/TRBV6-3 | 15 | TGTGCCAGCAGCCAGAGCGGGAGGTCCTACAATGAGCAGTTCTTC | CASSQSGRSYNEQFF
. | TRBJ1-5 | . | TRBV3-1/TRBV3-2 | 14 | TGTGCCAGCAGCCAAGATTGGAGAAATCAGCCCCAGCATTTT | CASSQDWRNQPQHF
many | TRBJ1-4 | TRBD1 | TRBV19 | 15 | TGTGCCAGTAGCACCGGGACAGGGGGAAACGAAAAACTGTTTTTT | CASSTGTGGNEKLFF
. | TRBJ2-5 | . | TRBV12-3/TRBV12-4 | 13 | TGTGCCAGCAGTTTAATAGGGGGAGAGACCCAGTACTTC | CASSLIGGETQYF
. | TRBJ2-6 | . | TRBV2 | 14 | TGTGCCACTAAGACAGAATCTGGGGCCAACGTCCTGACTTTC | CATKTESGANVLTF
many | TRBJ2-2 | TRBD2 | TRBV28 | 15 | TGTGCCAGCAGTTTTGGCGGGAGCTATTCCGGGGAGCTGTTTTTT | CASSFGGSYSGELFF
once | TRBJ2-2 | TRBD1 | TRBV7-9 | 16 | TGTGCCAGCAGGCGGGGACAGGGCCAAAACACCGGGGAGCTGTTTTTT | CASRRGQGQNTGELFF
few | TRBJ2-1 | TRBD2 | TRBV5-1 | 15 | TGCGCCAGCAGCTTTAGCGGGGGCTCCTACAATGAGCAGTTCTTC | CASSFSGGSYNEQFF
. | TRBJ2-7 | . | TRBV11-2 | 12 | TGTGCCAGCAGCTTAGGGCAAATCGAGCAGTACTTC | CASSLGQIEQYF
. | TRBJ1-4 | TRBD1 | TRBV25-1 | 16 | TGTGCCAGCAGTGAATTAGGGACAGGTATCGGTGAAAAACTGTTTTTT | CASSELGTGIGEKLFF
. | TRBJ2-7 | . | TRBV28 | 17 | TGTGCCAGCAGTTTACTACGGGGAGCTGGGCTATTGGACGAGCAGTACTTC | CASSLLRGAGLLDEQYF
. | TRBJ2-7 | TRBD2 | TRBV5-1 | 15 | TGCGCCAGCAGCCCTAGCGGGGGGGCCGTTTACGAGCAGTACTTC | CASSPSGGAVYEQYF
. | TRBJ2-3 | . | TRBV7-3 | 15 | TGTGCCAGCAGCCCCCGGTTAGCAGGCACAGATACGCAGTATTTT | CASSPRLAGTDTQYF
. | TRBJ2-3 | TRBD2 | TRBV25-1 | 16 | TGTGCCAGTCCCGGGACTAGCGGGAGTGGCACAGATACGCAGTATTTT | CASPGTSGSGTDTQYF
. | TRBJ1-6 | TRBD1 | TRBV6-6 | 20 | TGTGCCAGCAGCGAGGACAGGGTGGACAAGAGGAGCTCCTATAATTCACCCCTCCACTTT | CASSEDRVDKRSSYNSPLHF
once | TRBJ2-7 | . | TRBV29-1 | 11 | TGCAGCGTTGACAGGGGAGGGGAGCAGTACTTC | CSVDRGGEQYF
. | TRBJ2-4 | . | TRBV7-9 | 15 | TGTGCCAGCAGCTTAGGACAGTTAGCCAAAAACATTCAGTACTTC | CASSLGQLAKNIQYF
. | TRBJ1-6 | . | TRBV5-4 | 14 | TGTGCCAGCAGTTTTGACAGGACCAATTCACCCCTCCACTTT | CASSFDRTNSPLHF
. | TRBJ1-1 | TRBD1 | TRBV6-5 | 15 | TGTGCCAGCAGTTACTCGAGACAGGGGGACACTGAAGCTTTCTTT | CASSYSRQGDTEAFF
. | TRBJ2-7 | TRBD2 | TRBV5-8 | 14 | TGTGCCAGCAGGGGCTGGGGGGGCTCCTACGAGCAGTACTTC | CASRGWGGSYEQYF
. | TRBJ2-3 | . | TRBV19 | 13 | TGTGCCAGTAGTATCCGAGTCCCAGATACGCAGTATTTT | CASSIRVPDTQYF
. | TRBJ1-1 | . | TRBV5-1 | 13 | TGCGCCAGCAGTGGGGGCATGAACACTGAAGCTTTCTTT | CASSGGMNTEAFF
. | TRBJ1-1 | . | TRBV5-1 | 15 | TGCGCCAGCACCGAAATGGGGCAGCTGAACACTGAAGCTTTCTTT | CASTEMGQLNTEAFF
. | TRBJ2-5 | . | TRBV6-5 | 15 | TGTGCCAGCAGACGGACCGGGACTCTGCAAGAGACCCAGTACTTC | CASRRTGTLQETQYF
. | TRBJ2-1 | TRBD2 | TRBV11-2 | 18 | TGTGCCAGCAGCTCAACTACACTAGCGGGAGGGCCTTTGAATGAGCAGTTCTTC | CASSSTTLAGGPLNEQFF
. | TRBJ1-4 | TRBD1 | TRBV29-1 | 13 | TGCAGCGTGTTAAAGGGGGCAGGCGAAAAACTGTTTTTT | CSVLKGAGEKLFF
. | TRBJ1-5 | TRBD1 | TRBV12-5 | 15 | TGTGCTAGTGGTTACTGGGACAGCCGGAATCAGCCCCAGCATTTT | CASGYWDSRNQPQHF
. | TRBJ2-1 | TRBD1 | TRBV7-9 | 15 | TGTGCCAGCAGCTTCGGGACAGGGGGTAACAATGAGCAGTTCTTC | CASSFGTGGNNEQFF
. | TRBJ2-3 | . | TRBV6-2/TRBV6-3 | 15 | TGTGCCAGCAGTTACACGATCGACAACACAGATACGCAGTATTTT | CASSYTIDNTDTQYF
. | TRBJ1-1 | TRBD1 | TRBV5-5 | 18 | TGTGCCAGCAGCTTGACGGGACAGGGAGGGTACCTGGGGGCTGAAGCTTTCTTT | CASSLTGQGGYLGAEAFF